Below are 12 T cell receptor beta chains sequenced from a single sample in a study of blood T cell repertoires in COVID-19. The table came from immunoSEQ multiplex PCR; TCRdb's copy has only in-frame clones and leaves some out. Among 150,000 to 200,000 clones listed, roughly 79% were seen once. Input material: peripheral blood. The receptor source for this set is a woman aged 65 to 85 with acute or convalescent COVID-19.

The chain uses TRBV5-6 and TRBJ1-2, with a tentative D call TRBD1 (5 bases). Germline V gives CDR1 SGHDT, CDR2 YYEEEE. V was cut by 4 bases and J by 4 bases, with 11 bases left in between. The CDR3 runs 13 residues. CDR3 residues: CASSPRDRYGYTF. The CDR3 DNA sequence: TGTGCCAGCAGCCCCAGGGATCGCTATGGCTACACCTTC.

The chain uses TRBV7-8 and TRBJ1-4, with D tentatively TRBD1 (5 bases). Germline V CDR1 and CDR2: SGHVS, FQNEAQ. The V end was cut by 4 bases, the J end by 8 bases, with 14 bases between. The CDR3 is 14 amino acids. For the CDR3, the DNA is TGTGCCAGCAGCTGGGGACTCGGGGTGGAAAAACTGTTTTTT. Amino acids: CASSWGLGVEKLFF.

CDR3 loop: CASSLAVAGDIVETQYF. In DNA, the CDR3 is TGTGCCAGCAGCTTGGCGGTAGCGGGAGATATAGTAGAGACCCAGTACTTC. The V gene is TRBV5-4, the J gene TRBJ2-5, with 9 bases lining up with TRBD2. Trimming at V came to 0 bases and at J to 4 bases, leaving 10 bases not matched to a gene. The CDR3 extends over 17 amino acids. In germline, CDR1 is SGHNT, CDR2 YYREEE (reference sequence). The full variable domain, its missing parts supplied by reference TRBV5-4 and TRBJ2-5, is ETGVTQSPTHLIKTRGQQVTLRCSSQSGHNTVSWYQQALGQGPQFIFQYYREEENGRGNFPPRFSGLQFPNYSSELNVNALELDDSALYLCASSLAVAGDIVETQYFGPGTRLLVL.

The rearrangement uses TRBV10-3 and TRBJ2-7; 8 nucleotides match TRBD2. This CDR3 has 14 amino acids. The V gene end was trimmed by 4 bases and the J gene end by 2 bases; junction bases not matched to a gene: 4. The V gene's germline CDR1 is ENHRY and CDR2 SYGVKD. The CDR3 DNA follows: TGTGCCATCAGTGGTCGGGAGGGAGCCTACGAGCAGTACTTC. It yields the protein CAISGREGAYEQYF.

The chain combines TRBV24-1 with TRBJ1-1; 7 bases are a match to TRBD1. V was clipped by 3 bases and J by 11 bases; unmatched bases: 5. The CDR3 consists of 12 residues. CDR1 and CDR2 from the germline V gene are KGHDR and SFDVKD. CDR3 DNA: TGTGCCACCAGTGATGAGACAGGGTCGGCTTTCTTT. Protein product: CATSDETGSAFF.

This chain connects TRBV19 to TRBJ1-5, with TRBD1 matching 7 bases. Losses at the gene ends were 8 bases for V and 0 bases for J; bases not matched to a gene: 1. The CDR3 is 13 residues long. From germline, CDR1 is LNHDA and CDR2 SQIVND (reference sequence). The CDR3, as DNA: TGTGCCAGTGGGACAGTTAGCAATCAGCCCCAGCATTTT. This codes for CASGTVSNQPQHF.

The chain recombines TRBV6-5 with TRBJ2-2; possible D gene TRBD1, 5 bases. Trimming took 0 bases from V and 3 from J, leaving 8 bases between them. This CDR3 spans 15 amino acids. Germline CDR1 and CDR2: MNHEY and SVGAGI. The CDR3 coding sequence is TGTGCCAGCAGTTACTCAAGGGGCCACACCGGGGAGCTGTTTTTT. Protein sequence: CASSYSRGHTGELFF.

Here the CDR3 DNA reads TGTGCTAGTGGTTTGTCCCCGGGACAGGGGATACATGGCTACACCTTC. Amino acids: CASGLSPGQGIHGYTF. The chain combines TRBV12-5 with TRBJ1-2, with TRBD1 matching 10 bases. CDR3 length equals 16 residues. Germline assignment: CDR1 LGHNT and CDR2 FRNRAP. Trimming at V came to 2 bases and at J to 6 bases, leaving 9 bases not matched to a gene.

The chain couples TRBV6-5 to TRBJ2-1; perhaps TRBD2 as D (6 bases). The V gene's germline CDR1 is MNHEY and CDR2 SVGAGI. V shed 2 bases and J shed 12 bases, with 23 bases lying between them. This CDR3 has 16 amino acids. CDR3 in amino acids: CASSYGLGTAGLGQFF. CDR3 nucleotides: TGTGCCAGCAGTTACGGTCTCGGGACTGCAGGGCTGGGGCAGTTCTTC.

The J gene is TRBJ2-7, the V gene TRBV5-1, with a weak D call TRBD1 (5 bases). This CDR3 region has 14 residues. Germline loops: CDR1 SGHRS, CDR2 YFSETQ. V dropped 1 base and J dropped 3 bases, with 11 bases sitting between them. This CDR3 reads CASSLQGENYEQYF. CDR3 in DNA: TGCGCCAGCAGCTTGCAAGGGGAAAACTACGAGCAGTACTTC.

The J gene is TRBJ2-2, the V gene TRBV2, with D possibly TRBD2 on 7 matching bases. Trimming took off 5 bases at V and 4 bases at J, with 14 bases between the two ends. Germline assignment: CDR1 SNHLY and CDR2 FYNNEI. The CDR3 loop spans 15 amino acids. CDR3 region: CASSPRGGGTGELFF. CDR3 sequence (DNA): TGTGCCAGCAGTCCCAGGGGAGGGGGCACCGGGGAGCTGTTTTTT.

This clone was detected only a few times. The CDR3 loop reads CASSIPGYSNQPQHF. In DNA form, the CDR3 reads TGTGCCAGTAGTATACCAGGGTATAGCAATCAGCCCCAGCATTTT. This rearrangement joins TRBV19 to TRBJ1-5; D is possibly TRBD1 (5 bases). The CDR3 totals 15 residues. CDR1 LNHDA and CDR2 SQIVND come from the germline V gene (reference sequence). The ends were cut back, 2 bases at V and 0 bases at J, with 8 bases in the middle.